This paragraph covers one TCR beta chain sequence. This sample was included in a study of blood T cell repertoires in COVID-19. The overall study: The study drew acute and convalescent COVID-19 samples from the United States, Italy and Spain.

The method was immunoSEQ multiplex PCR; TCRdb's version includes in-frame clones alone and lacks a portion of them. The table lists about 170,000 clones, more than 85% of them singletons. Trimming left V 5 bases short and J 2 bases short, with 16 bases between. Germline CDR1 reads SGHRS; CDR2 reads YFSETQ. This CDR3 is built from 15 residues. Sequenced material: PBMCs or T cells enriched from blood (not recorded which). The chain recombines TRBV5-1 with TRBJ1-1; a weak D match, TRBD1 (5 bases). The clonotype was recovered from a human donor with acute COVID-19. The donor label of this sample is uncertain. In nucleotides, the CDR3 is TGCGCCAGCAGAACAGCGACAGAAACAAACACTGAAGCTTTCTTT. Protein sequence: CASRTATETNTEAFF.